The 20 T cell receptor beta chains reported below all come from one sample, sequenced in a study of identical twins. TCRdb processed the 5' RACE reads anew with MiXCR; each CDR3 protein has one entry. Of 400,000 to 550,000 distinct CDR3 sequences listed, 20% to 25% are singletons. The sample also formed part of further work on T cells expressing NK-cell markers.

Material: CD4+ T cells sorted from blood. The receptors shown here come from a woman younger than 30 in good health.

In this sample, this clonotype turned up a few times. This chain's CDR3 is CASSSWRGEQYF. The CDR3 nucleotides are TGTGCCAGCAGTTCTTGGCGGGGTGAGCAGTACTTC. V and J are TRBV6-5 and TRBJ2-7, with D perhaps TRBD2 (6 bases). The CDR3 has 12 residues. V lost 4 bases to trimming and J lost 7 bases, with 11 bases between them. CDR1 is MNHEY, CDR2 SVGAGI, per germline.

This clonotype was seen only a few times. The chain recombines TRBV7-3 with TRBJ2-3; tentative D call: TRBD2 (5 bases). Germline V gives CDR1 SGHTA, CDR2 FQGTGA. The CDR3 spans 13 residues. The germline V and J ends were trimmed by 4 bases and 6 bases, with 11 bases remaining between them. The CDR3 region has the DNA TGTGCCAGCAGCTACTACCCGGGGGATACGCAGTATTTT. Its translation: CASSYYPGDTQYF.

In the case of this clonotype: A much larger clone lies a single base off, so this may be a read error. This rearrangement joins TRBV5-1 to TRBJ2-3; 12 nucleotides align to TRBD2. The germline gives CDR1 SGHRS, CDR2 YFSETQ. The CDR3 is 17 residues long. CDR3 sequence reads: CANSLARTSGMPDTQYF. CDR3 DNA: TGCGCCAACAGCTTGGCCAGGACTAGCGGGATGCCAGATACGCAGTATTTT. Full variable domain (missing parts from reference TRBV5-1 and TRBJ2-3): KAGVTQTPRYLIKTRGQQVTLSCSPISGHRSVSWYQQTPGQGLQFLFEYFSETQRNKGNFPGRFSGRQFSNSRSEMNVSTLELGDSALYLCANSLARTSGMPDTQYFGPGTRLTVL.

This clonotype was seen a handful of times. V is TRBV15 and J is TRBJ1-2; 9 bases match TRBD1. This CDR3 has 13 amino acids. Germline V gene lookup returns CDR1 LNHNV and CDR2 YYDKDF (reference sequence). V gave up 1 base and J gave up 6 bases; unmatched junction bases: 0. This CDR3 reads CATSRGTGDGYTF. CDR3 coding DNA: TGTGCCACCAGCAGAGGGACAGGGGATGGCTACACCTTC.

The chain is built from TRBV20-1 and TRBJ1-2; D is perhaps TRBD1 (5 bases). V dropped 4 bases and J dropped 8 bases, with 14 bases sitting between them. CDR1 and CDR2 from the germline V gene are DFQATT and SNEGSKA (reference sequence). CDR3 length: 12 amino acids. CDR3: CSAIHGTQGYTF. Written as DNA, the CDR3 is TGCAGTGCTATACATGGGACTCAGGGCTACACCTTC.

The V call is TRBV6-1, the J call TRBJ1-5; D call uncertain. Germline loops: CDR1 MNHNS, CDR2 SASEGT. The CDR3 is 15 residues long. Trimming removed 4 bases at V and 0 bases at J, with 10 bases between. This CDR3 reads CASSAAGLSNQPQHF. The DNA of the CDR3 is TGTGCCAGCAGTGCGGCGGGCCTTAGCAATCAGCCCCAGCATTTT.

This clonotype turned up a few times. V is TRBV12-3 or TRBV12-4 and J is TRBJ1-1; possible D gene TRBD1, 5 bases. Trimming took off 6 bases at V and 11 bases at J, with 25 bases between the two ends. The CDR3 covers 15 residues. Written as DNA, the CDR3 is TGTGCCAGCAGGTACGGACCGGGACGGTTCATAGGGGCTTTCTTT. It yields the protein CASRYGPGRFIGAFF.

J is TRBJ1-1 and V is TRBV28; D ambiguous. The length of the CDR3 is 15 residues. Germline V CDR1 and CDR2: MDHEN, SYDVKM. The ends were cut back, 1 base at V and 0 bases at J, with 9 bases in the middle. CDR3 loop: CASSLLGRLNTEAFF. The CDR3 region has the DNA TGTGCCAGCAGTTTATTAGGCAGGCTGAACACTGAAGCTTTCTTT.

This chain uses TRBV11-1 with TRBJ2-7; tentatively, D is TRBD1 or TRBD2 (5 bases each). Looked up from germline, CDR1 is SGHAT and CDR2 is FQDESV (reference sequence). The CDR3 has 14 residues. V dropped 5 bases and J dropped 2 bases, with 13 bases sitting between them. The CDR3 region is CASSPKPGPYEQYF. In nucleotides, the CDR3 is TGTGCCAGCAGCCCGAAACCGGGGCCCTACGAGCAGTACTTC.

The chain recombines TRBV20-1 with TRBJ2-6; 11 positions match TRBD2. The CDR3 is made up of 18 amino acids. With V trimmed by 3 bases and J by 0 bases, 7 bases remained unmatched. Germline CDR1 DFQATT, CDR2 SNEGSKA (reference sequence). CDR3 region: CSARALAGDRSGANVLTF. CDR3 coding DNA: TGCAGTGCTAGGGCACTAGCGGGGGATCGCTCTGGGGCCAACGTCCTGACTTTC.

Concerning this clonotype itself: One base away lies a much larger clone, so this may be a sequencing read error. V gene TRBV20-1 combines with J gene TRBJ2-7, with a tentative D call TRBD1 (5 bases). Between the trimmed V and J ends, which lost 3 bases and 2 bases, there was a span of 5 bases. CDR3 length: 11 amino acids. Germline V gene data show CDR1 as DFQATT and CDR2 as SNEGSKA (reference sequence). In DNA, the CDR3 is TGCAGTGCTAGGGACACCTACGAGCAGTACTTC. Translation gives CSARDTYEQYF.

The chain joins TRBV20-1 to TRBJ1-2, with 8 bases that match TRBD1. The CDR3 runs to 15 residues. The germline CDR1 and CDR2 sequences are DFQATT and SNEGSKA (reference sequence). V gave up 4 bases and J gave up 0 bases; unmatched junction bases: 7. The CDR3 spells CSANPRDRPNYGYTF. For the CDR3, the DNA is TGCAGTGCTAACCCCCGGGACAGGCCTAACTATGGCTACACCTTC.

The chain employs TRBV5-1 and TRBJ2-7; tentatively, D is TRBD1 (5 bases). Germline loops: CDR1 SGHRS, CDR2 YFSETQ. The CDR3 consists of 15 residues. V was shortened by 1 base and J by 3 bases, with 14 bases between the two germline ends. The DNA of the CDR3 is TGCGCCAGCAGCTTGACTCGGGCAGGGATCTACGAGCAGTACTTC. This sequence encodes CASSLTRAGIYEQYF.

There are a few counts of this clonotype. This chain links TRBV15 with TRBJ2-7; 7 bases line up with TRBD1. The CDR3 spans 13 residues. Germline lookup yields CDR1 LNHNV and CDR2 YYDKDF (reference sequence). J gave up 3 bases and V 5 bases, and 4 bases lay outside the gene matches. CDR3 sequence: CATSQGQFYEQYF. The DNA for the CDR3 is TGTGCCACCAGCCAGGGACAGTTCTACGAGCAGTACTTC.

The DNA for the CDR3 is TGCAGTGCCTCCCGGACTAGCGGTTTTTTGGACATTCAGTACTTC. Translation gives CSASRTSGFLDIQYF. This chain joins TRBV20-1 and TRBJ2-4; TRBD2 agrees at 10 bases. Unmatched junction bases numbered 13, after V lost 6 bases and J lost 8 bases. Germline CDR1 reads DFQATT; CDR2 reads SNEGSKA (reference sequence). The CDR3 has 15 amino acids.

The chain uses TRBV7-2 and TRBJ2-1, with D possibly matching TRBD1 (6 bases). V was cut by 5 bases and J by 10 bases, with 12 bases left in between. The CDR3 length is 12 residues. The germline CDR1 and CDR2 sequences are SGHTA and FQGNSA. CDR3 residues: CASSLRQAEQFF. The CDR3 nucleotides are TGTGCCAGCAGCCTAAGACAGGCGGAGCAGTTCTTC.

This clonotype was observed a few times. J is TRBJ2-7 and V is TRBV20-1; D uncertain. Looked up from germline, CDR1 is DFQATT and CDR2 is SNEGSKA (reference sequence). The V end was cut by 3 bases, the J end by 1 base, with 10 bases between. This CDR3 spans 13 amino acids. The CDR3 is CSASRGRSYEQYF. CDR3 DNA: TGCAGTGCTAGCCGTGGGCGGTCCTACGAGCAGTACTTC.

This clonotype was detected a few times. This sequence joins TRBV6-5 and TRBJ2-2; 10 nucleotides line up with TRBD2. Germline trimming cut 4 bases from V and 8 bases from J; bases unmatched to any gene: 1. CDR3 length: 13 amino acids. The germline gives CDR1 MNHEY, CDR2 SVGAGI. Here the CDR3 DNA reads TGTGCCAGCAGTTGGACTAGCGGTGGGGAGCTGTTTTTT. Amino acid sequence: CASSWTSGGELFF.

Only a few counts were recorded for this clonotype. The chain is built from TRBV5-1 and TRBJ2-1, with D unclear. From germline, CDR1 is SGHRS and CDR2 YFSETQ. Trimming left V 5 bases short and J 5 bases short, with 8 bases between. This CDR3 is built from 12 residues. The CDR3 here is CASRTSNNEQFF. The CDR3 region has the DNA TGCGCCAGCAGAACCAGTAACAATGAGCAGTTCTTC.

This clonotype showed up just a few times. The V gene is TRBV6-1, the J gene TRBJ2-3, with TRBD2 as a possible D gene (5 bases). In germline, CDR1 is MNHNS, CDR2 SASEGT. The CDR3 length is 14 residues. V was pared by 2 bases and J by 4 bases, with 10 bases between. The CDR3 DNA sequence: TGTGCCAGCAGTGAAAACTTACTAGCAGATACGCAGTATTTT. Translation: CASSENLLADTQYF.